The clone carrying this TCR beta chain came up once. Germline loops: CDR1 GTSNPN, CDR2 SVGIG (reference sequence). After removal of 0 bases from V and 5 bases from J, the junction contained 6 bases not matched to a gene. The CDR3 sequence is 14 residues long. Repertoires were generated with immunoSEQ multiplex PCR, while TCRdb's copy carries only in-frame clones and drops some. The sample lists tens of thousands of clones; nearly 95% were seen once. The data stem from a study of T cell changes during pregnancy in multiple sclerosis. The TCR was taken from a female donor with multiple sclerosis, enrolled in a pregnancy study. This chain uses TRBV30 with TRBJ1-2; 7 nucleotides match TRBD1. The sequencing here drew on CD4+ T cells from peripheral blood mononuclear cells, taken in the second trimester of pregnancy. CDR3 residues: CAWSVLGTAYGYTF. CDR3 DNA: TGTGCCTGGAGTGTACTAGGGACAGCTTATGGCTACACCTTC.